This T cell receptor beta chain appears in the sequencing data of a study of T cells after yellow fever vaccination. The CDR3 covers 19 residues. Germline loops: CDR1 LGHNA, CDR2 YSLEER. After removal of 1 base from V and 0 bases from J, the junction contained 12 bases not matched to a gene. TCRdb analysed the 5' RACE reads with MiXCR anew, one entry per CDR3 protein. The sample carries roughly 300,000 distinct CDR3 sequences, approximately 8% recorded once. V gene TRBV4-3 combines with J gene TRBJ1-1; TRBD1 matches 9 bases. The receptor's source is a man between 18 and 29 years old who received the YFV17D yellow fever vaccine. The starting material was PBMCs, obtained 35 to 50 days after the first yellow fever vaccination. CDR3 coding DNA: TGCGCCAGCAGCCAAGCCTTATACTCGACAGGGGGTTTGAACACTGAAGCTTTCTTT. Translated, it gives CASSQALYSTGGLNTEAFF.